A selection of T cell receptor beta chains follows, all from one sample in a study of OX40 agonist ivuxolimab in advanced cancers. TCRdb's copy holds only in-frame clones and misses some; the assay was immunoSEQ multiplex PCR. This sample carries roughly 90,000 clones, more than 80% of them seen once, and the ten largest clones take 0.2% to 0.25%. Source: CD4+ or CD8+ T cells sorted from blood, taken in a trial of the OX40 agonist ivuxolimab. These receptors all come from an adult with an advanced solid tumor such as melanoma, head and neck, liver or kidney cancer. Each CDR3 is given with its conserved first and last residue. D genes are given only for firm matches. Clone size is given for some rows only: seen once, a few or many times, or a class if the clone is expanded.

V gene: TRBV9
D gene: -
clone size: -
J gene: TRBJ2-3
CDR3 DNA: TGTGCCAGCAGCGTAGGGGGTAGCGGCTACACAGATACGCAGTATTTT
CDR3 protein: CASSVGGSGYTDTQYF

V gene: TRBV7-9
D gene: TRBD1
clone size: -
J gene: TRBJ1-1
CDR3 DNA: TGTGCCAGCAGTCAGGCAGGGGGAACTGAAGCTTTCTTT
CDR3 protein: CASSQAGGTEAFF

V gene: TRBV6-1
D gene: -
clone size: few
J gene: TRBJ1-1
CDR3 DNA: TGTGCCGGTACAGGGAACACTGAAGCTTTCTTT
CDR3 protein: CAGTGNTEAFF

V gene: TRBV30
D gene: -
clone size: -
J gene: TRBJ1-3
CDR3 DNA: TGTGCCTGGAGTACTGGGGGGACCATATATTTT
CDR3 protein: CAWSTGGTIYF

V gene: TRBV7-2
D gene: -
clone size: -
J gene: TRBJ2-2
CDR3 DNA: TGTGCCAGCAGCTTAGCGCTGTGGGTCAACACCGGGGAGCTGTTTTTT
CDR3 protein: CASSLALWVNTGELFF

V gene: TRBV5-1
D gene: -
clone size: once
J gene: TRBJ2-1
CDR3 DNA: TGCGCCAGCAGCCTTAGCGGCTCCTACAATGAGCAGTTCTTC
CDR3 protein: CASSLSGSYNEQFF

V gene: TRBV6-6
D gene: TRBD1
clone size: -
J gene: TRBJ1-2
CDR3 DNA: TGTGCCAGCAGCTTGGGACAGGCTTATGGCTACACCTTC
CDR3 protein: CASSLGQAYGYTF

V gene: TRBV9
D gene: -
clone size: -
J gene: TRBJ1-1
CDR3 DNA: TGTGCCAGCAGCCCCCATGCGGGGGGAACATTCGAAGCTTTCTTT
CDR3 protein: CASSPHAGGTFEAFF

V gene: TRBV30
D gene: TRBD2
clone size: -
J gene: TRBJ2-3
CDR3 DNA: TGTGCCTGCCTCAGGGGACTAGCGGGAGGCACAGATACGCAGTATTTT
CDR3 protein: CACLRGLAGGTDTQYF

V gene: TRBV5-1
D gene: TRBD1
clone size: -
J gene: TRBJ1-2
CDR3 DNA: TGCGCCAGCGGTTCCCCTACAGGGGGCGAGGGCAATGGCTACACCTTC
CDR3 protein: CASGSPTGGEGNGYTF

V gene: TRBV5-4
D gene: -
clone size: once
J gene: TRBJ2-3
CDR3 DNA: TGTGCCAGCAGCTTGGTGAACCTCCGTACGCAGTATTTT
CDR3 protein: CASSLVNLRTQYF

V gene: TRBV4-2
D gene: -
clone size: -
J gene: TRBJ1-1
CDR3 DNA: TGTGCCAGCAGCCAATCTGCGACAGGAGGCACTGAAGCTTTCTTT
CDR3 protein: CASSQSATGGTEAFF

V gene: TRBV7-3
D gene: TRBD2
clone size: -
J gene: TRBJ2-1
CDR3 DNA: TGTGCCAGCAGCTTGGGACTAGCGGCGAACAATGAGCAGTTCTTC
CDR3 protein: CASSLGLAANNEQFF

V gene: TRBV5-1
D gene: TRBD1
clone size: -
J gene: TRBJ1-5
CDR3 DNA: TGCGCCAGCAGCCCGGGACAGTTTAGCAATCAGCCCCAGCATTTT
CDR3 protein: CASSPGQFSNQPQHF

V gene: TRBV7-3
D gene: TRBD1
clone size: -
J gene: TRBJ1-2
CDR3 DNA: TGTGCCAGCAGCCTGGGGACAGGGGCTCTTGGCTACACCTTC
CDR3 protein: CASSLGTGALGYTF